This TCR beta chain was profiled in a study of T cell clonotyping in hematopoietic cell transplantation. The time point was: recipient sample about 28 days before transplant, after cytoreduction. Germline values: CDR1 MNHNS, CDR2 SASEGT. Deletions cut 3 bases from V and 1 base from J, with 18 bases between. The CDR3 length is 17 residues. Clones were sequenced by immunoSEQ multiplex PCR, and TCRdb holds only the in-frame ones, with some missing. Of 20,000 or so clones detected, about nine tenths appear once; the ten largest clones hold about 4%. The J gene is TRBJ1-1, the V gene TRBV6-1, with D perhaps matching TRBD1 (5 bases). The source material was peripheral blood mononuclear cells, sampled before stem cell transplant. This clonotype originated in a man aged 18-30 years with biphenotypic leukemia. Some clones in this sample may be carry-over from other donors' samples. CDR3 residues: CASSELGKGFQNTEAFF. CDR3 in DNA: TGTGCCAGCAGTGAGTTAGGGAAGGGGTTTCAGAACACTGAAGCTTTCTTT.